Included here is one TCR beta chain sequence, with context. Its matching antigen is unknown. TCRdb called the multiplex PCR reads again in MiXCR, with one record for every CDR3 protein. The sample carries about 230,000 distinct CDR3 sequences, about 30% recorded once. Germline CDR1 and CDR2: SGHKS and YYEKEE (reference sequence). There are 16 residues in the CDR3. Losses at the gene ends were 4 bases for V and 0 bases for J; bases not matched to a gene: 4. The source of the sample is a study of breast tumors, draining lymph nodes, adjacent tissues. Study results and caveats: Compared with lymph nodes, tumors were less diverse; compared with nontumor tissue, more. Compared with basal-like, luminal-like tumors shared significantly more repertoire with nontumor tissue.

Axillary draining lymph nodes of breast cancer patients supplied the node samples. The TCR was taken from a female donor with breast cancer. Some clones in this sample may be carry-over from other donors' samples. Sequenced input: axillary lymph node tissue. This chain uses TRBV5-5 with TRBJ2-6; 7 positions match TRBD1. CDR3 sequence (DNA): TGTGCCAGCAGCGGGGCAGGGGGCTCTGGGGCCAACGTCCTGACTTTC. It codes for CASSGAGGSGANVLTF.